The 26 T cell receptor beta chains in this list originate from one sample, sequenced in a study of T cell responses to AZD1222 COVID-19 vaccine. Measured with immunoSEQ multiplex PCR; TCRdb has only the in-frame clones, and not every one. This sample has 200,000 to 250,000 clones, with approximately 94% found just once. The sequencing used peripheral blood, collected on day 0 of MenACWY control vaccination. All receptors come from an adult in good health.

V usage is TRBV29-1 and J usage is TRBJ1-2; a possible D gene is TRBD1 (6 bases). This CDR3 has 15 amino acids. Germline V gene data show CDR1 as SQVTM and CDR2 as ANQGSEA. Between the trimmed V and J ends, which lost 4 bases and 4 bases, there was a span of 19 bases. The CDR3 nucleotides read TGCAGCGTTGTCCCAAGCCCGACAGGAGCCTATGGCTACACCTTC. It yields the protein CSVVPSPTGAYGYTF.

This rearrangement joins TRBV2 to TRBJ1-6; weak D call: TRBD1 (6 bases). Germline V gene sequence: CDR1 SNHLY, CDR2 FYNNEI. This CDR3 has 14 amino acids. V was shortened by 5 bases and J by 9 bases, with 14 bases between the two germline ends. The CDR3, as DNA: TGTGCCAGCAGTTCCGACAGGATGGGTTCACCCCTCCACTTT. It specifies CASSSDRMGSPLHF. Looking up the rest from reference TRBV2 and TRBJ1-6 gives the full variable domain: EPEVTQTPSHQVTQMGQEVILRCVPISNHLYFYWYRQILGQKVEFLVSFYNNEISEKSEIFDDQFSVERPDGSNFTLKIRSTKLEDSAMYFCASSSDRMGSPLHFGNGTRLTVT.

This sequence joins TRBV5-1 and TRBJ1-5; D is unresolved. V was trimmed by 4 bases and J by 7 bases, leaving 15 bases between them. Germline V gene sequence: CDR1 SGHRS, CDR2 YFSETQ. The CDR3 has 14 residues. The CDR3 DNA reads as TGCGCCAGCAGCCCTGAATCTGTGCTCCAGCCCCAGCATTTT. Protein sequence: CASSPESVLQPQHF. Drawing the rest from reference TRBV5-1 and TRBJ1-5, the complete variable domain is KAGVTQTPRYLIKTRGQQVTLSCSPISGHRSVSWYQQTPGQGLQFLFEYFSETQRNKGNFPGRFSGRQFSNSRSEMNVSTLELGDSALYLCASSPESVLQPQHFGDGTRLSIL.

The V gene is TRBV19, the J gene TRBJ2-3, with 8 positions matching TRBD2. The CDR3 length is 15 residues. V lost 10 bases and J lost 3; bases outside the gene matches: 12. CDR1 is LNHDA, CDR2 SQIVND, per germline (reference sequence). The chain's CDR3 is CAILGGARMTDTQYF. CDR3 in DNA: TGTGCCATCCTCGGGGGGGCGAGGATGACAGATACGCAGTATTTT.

This clone has only one observation. The chain has TRBV5-1 and TRBJ2-1; 7 positions match TRBD2. The CDR3 is 13 residues long. Looked up from germline, CDR1 is SGHRS and CDR2 is YFSETQ. V shed 4 bases, J shed 7 bases, and the junction held 5 bases outside the gene matches. The DNA of the CDR3 is TGCGCCAGCAGCCTGACCGGGGGGAATGAGCAGTTCTTC. It is translated as CASSLTGGNEQFF.

The chain joins TRBV5-5 to TRBJ2-6; D is undetermined. Germline values: CDR1 SGHKS, CDR2 YYEKEE (reference sequence). The CDR3 runs to 14 residues. Trimming shortened V by 2 bases and J by 2 bases, and 5 bases separated the two germline ends. CDR3 loop: CASSFFTGANVLTF. The CDR3 DNA reads TGTGCCAGCAGCTTTTTTACTGGGGCCAACGTCCTGACTTTC.

J is TRBJ1-6 and V is TRBV19, with D perhaps matching TRBD1 (5 bases). The V end was cut by 7 bases, the J end by 7 bases, with 17 bases between. Germline V lookup: CDR1 LNHDA, CDR2 SQIVND (reference sequence). The CDR3 has 15 amino acids. Here the CDR3 DNA reads TGTGCCAGTACCGTGGGAGGGGTGAGGAATTCACCCCTCCACTTT. Its protein product is CASTVGGVRNSPLHF. Drawing the rest from reference TRBV19 and TRBJ1-6, the complete variable domain is DGGITQSPKYLFRKEGQNVTLSCEQNLNHDAMYWYRQDPGQGLRLIYYSQIVNDFQKGDIAEGYSVSREKKESFPLTVTSAQKNPTAFYLCASTVGGVRNSPLHFGNGTRLTVT.

V gene TRBV12-3 or TRBV12-4 combines with J gene TRBJ1-1; D not certain. V lost 4 bases and J 6 bases, leaving 12 bases between the germline ends. The CDR3 length is 13 residues. The CDR3 sequence is CASSWRVSSEAFF. The CDR3 nucleotides read TGTGCCAGCAGTTGGAGGGTCAGTTCTGAAGCTTTCTTT.

V usage is TRBV7-2 and J usage is TRBJ1-4, with D tentatively TRBD1 (5 bases). Per the germline V gene, CDR1 is SGHTA and CDR2 is FQGNSA. Trimming took off 3 bases at V and 3 bases at J, with 11 bases between the two ends. This CDR3 contains 15 residues. The CDR3 here is CASSFQGRSNEKLFF. The DNA for the CDR3 is TGTGCCAGCAGCTTCCAGGGAAGATCTAATGAAAAACTGTTTTTT.

The V and J genes are TRBV4-2 and TRBJ2-1, with 10 bases that match TRBD2. The CDR3 length is 17 residues. Per the germline V gene, CDR1 is LGHNA and CDR2 is YNFKEQ. With V trimmed by 1 base and J by 8 bases, 11 bases remained unmatched. CDR3 residues: CASSQAEGTSAGYEQFF. CDR3 coding DNA: TGTGCCAGCAGCCAAGCGGAGGGGACTAGCGCAGGCTATGAGCAGTTCTTC.

This clone showed up just once. This chain connects TRBV7-2 to TRBJ2-1; TRBD2 agrees at 8 bases. CDR1 and CDR2 from the germline V gene are SGHTA and FQGNSA. J gave up 0 bases and V 0 bases, and 10 bases lay outside the gene matches. The CDR3 totals 19 residues. Written as DNA, the CDR3 is TGTGCCAGCAGCTTAGCTCCGGCGGGGGGTACAAGCTCCTACAATGAGCAGTTCTTC. Amino acids: CASSLAPAGGTSSYNEQFF.

This chain uses TRBV15 with TRBJ2-7; D remains unclear. This CDR3 is built from 15 residues. The germline V and J ends were trimmed by 1 base and 2 bases, with 12 bases remaining between them. Germline CDR1 LNHNV, CDR2 YYDKDF (reference sequence). The CDR3, as DNA: TGTGCCACCAGCAGAGGAGGCACACGGGCCTACGAGCAGTACTTC. Amino acid sequence: CATSRGGTRAYEQYF.

The J gene is TRBJ1-4, the V gene TRBV6-1; D remains ambiguous. This CDR3 spans 13 amino acids. Deletions cut 0 bases from V and 8 bases from J, with 7 bases between. Germline V gives CDR1 MNHNS, CDR2 SASEGT. The CDR3 bases are TGTGCCAGCAGTGAAGCGCTACGAGAAAAACTGTTTTTT. Its translation is CASSEALREKLFF.

This clone was detected once. This sequence joins TRBV4-2 and TRBJ1-1; maybe TRBD1 (6 bases). The CDR3 has 14 residues. CDR1 is LGHNA and CDR2 is YNFKEQ in the germline V gene. The germline V and J ends were trimmed by 6 bases and 2 bases, with 13 bases remaining between them. CDR3 residues: CASRVPGANTEAFF. CDR3 coding DNA: TGTGCCAGCAGGGTTCCGGGGGCTAACACTGAAGCTTTCTTT.

The gene calls are TRBV14 and TRBJ1-4; 8 bases align to TRBD1. Trimming at V came to 4 bases and at J to 10 bases, leaving 8 bases not matched to a gene. From germline, CDR1 is SGHDN and CDR2 FVKESK. The CDR3 is 14 residues long. The CDR3 here is CASSPQGAPRKLFF. Here the CDR3 DNA reads TGTGCCAGCAGCCCCCAGGGGGCCCCCCGAAAACTGTTTTTT.

The chain has TRBV28 and TRBJ1-2; no firm D call. V lost 7 bases and J lost 5, with 14 bases in between. Germline-derived CDR1 and CDR2 are MDHEN and SYDVKM. This CDR3 region has 13 residues. In DNA form, the CDR3 reads TGTGCCAGCACCGTAGACACGGATTATGGCTACACCTTC. This gives the protein CASTVDTDYGYTF.

The genes are TRBV2 and TRBJ1-4; no clear D. CDR3 size: 15 residues. Germline lookup yields CDR1 SNHLY and CDR2 FYNNEI. V dropped 10 bases and J dropped 5 bases, with 20 bases sitting between them. The CDR3 loop is CATRRSPDQNEKLFF. Written as DNA, the CDR3 is TGTGCCACCCGGCGTTCCCCGGACCAGAATGAAAAACTGTTTTTT.

V usage is TRBV5-1 and J usage is TRBJ2-6; 8 nucleotides line up with TRBD2. This CDR3 contains 16 residues. V lost 4 bases and J lost 4; bases outside the gene matches: 7. Per the germline V gene, CDR1 is SGHRS and CDR2 is YFSETQ. CDR3 DNA sequence: TGCGCCAGCAGCACCTTAGCGGGGTTGGGGGCCAACGTCCTGACTTTC. Protein sequence: CASSTLAGLGANVLTF.

This chain uses TRBV2 with TRBJ1-2; 9 positions agree with TRBD1. V shed 4 bases, J shed 13 bases, and the junction held 7 bases outside the gene matches. Germline CDR1 is SNHLY and CDR2 is FYNNEI. CDR3 size: 12 residues. DNA of the CDR3: TGTGCCAGCAGTGGTGGGACAGGGCAGACCACCTTC. Protein sequence: CASSGGTGQTTF.

This rearrangement joins TRBV2 to TRBJ1-6; TRBD1 matches at 7 bases. With 9 bases clipped from V and 7 bases from J, the junction kept 6 bases outside the gene matches. CDR3 length: 13 residues. CDR1 and CDR2 from the germline V gene are SNHLY and FYNNEI. CDR3 in amino acids: CARGEGQNSPLHF. CDR3 DNA sequence: TGTGCCAGGGGGGAGGGACAGAATTCACCCCTCCACTTT.

The rearrangement links TRBV18 to TRBJ1-2; D might be TRBD1 (6 bases). V was clipped by 3 bases and J by 5 bases, with 19 bases between them. Germline values: CDR1 KGHSH, CDR2 LQKENI. The CDR3 totals 16 residues. In DNA form, the CDR3 reads TGTGCCAGCTCACCCGGTCGGGACACTTTAGGTTATGGCTACACCTTC. Protein product: CASSPGRDTLGYGYTF.

This clone was observed once. This rearrangement joins TRBV11-1 to TRBJ1-1; the D gene is possibly TRBD1 (5 bases). Per the germline V gene, CDR1 is SGHAT and CDR2 is FQDESV (reference sequence). V lost 3 bases, J lost 0 bases, and 14 bases lay in between. There are 16 residues in the CDR3. DNA for the CDR3: TGTGCCAGCAGCTTGGGGCCGGAGAACTTGAACACTGAAGCTTTCTTT. It is translated as CASSLGPENLNTEAFF.

V is TRBV14 and J is TRBJ2-7, with a tentative D call TRBD1 (6 bases). The germline gives CDR1 SGHDN, CDR2 FVKESK. V was pared by 1 base and J by 3 bases, with 10 bases between. The CDR3 is 14 amino acids. The CDR3 nucleotides read TGTGCCAGCAGCCAAGGAGGGGGAGTCTACGAGCAGTACTTC. It yields the protein CASSQGGGVYEQYF.

V and J are TRBV5-4 and TRBJ2-2, with D perhaps matching TRBD2 (6 bases). Germline CDR1 SGHNT, CDR2 YYREEE (reference sequence). Trimming pared 4 bases from V and 1 base from J, leaving 11 bases between. The CDR3 is made up of 15 amino acids. As DNA, the CDR3 is TGTGCCAGCAGCGTGGACGGGGGGAACACCGGGGAGCTGTTTTTT. This codes for CASSVDGGNTGELFF. Full variable domain (outside the CDR3, taken from reference TRBV5-4 and TRBJ2-2): ETGVTQSPTHLIKTRGQQVTLRCSSQSGHNTVSWYQQALGQGPQFIFQYYREEENGRGNFPPRFSGLQFPNYSSELNVNALELDDSALYLCASSVDGGNTGELFFGEGSRLTVL.

CDR3 protein: CASSKTDYNSPLHF. CDR3 coding DNA: TGTGCCAGCAGCAAGACAGATTATAATTCACCCCTCCACTTT. The chain couples TRBV7-9 to TRBJ1-6; D possibly corresponds to TRBD1 (5 bases). The germline gives CDR1 SEHNR, CDR2 FQNEAQ (reference sequence). There are 14 residues in the CDR3. Deletions cut 5 bases from V and 4 bases from J, with 9 bases between.

The chain recombines TRBV25-1 with TRBJ1-1; D is uncertain. V was cut by 2 bases and J by 1 base, with 5 bases left in between. This CDR3 contains 13 residues. The germline CDR1 and CDR2 sequences are MGHDK and SYGVNS. The CDR3 protein is CASSEPRNTEAFF. CDR3 nucleotide sequence: TGTGCCAGCAGTGAACCGAGGAACACTGAAGCTTTCTTT. The whole variable domain, remainder taken from reference TRBV25-1 and TRBJ1-1, is EADIYQTPRYLVIGTGKKITLECSQTMGHDKMYWYQQDPGMELHLIHYSYGVNSTEKGDLSSESTVSRIRTEHFPLTLESARPSHTSQYLCASSEPRNTEAFFGQGTRLTVV.